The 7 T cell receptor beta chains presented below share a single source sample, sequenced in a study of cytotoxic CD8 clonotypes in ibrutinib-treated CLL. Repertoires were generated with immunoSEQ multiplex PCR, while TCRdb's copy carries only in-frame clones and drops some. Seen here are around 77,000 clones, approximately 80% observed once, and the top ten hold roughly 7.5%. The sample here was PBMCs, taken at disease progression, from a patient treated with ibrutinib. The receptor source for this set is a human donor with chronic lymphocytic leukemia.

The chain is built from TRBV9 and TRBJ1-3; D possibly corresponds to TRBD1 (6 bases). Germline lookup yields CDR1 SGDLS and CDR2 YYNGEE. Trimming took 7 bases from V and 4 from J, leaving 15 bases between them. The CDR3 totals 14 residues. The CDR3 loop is CASDLGGRGNTIYF. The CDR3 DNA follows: TGTGCCAGCGATCTTGGGGGCAGAGGAAACACCATATATTTT.

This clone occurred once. The CDR3 reads CASSLGASGAPSGDIQYF. The CDR3 bases are TGTGCCAGCAGCTTGGGGGCGAGCGGGGCCCCCTCCGGGGACATTCAGTACTTC. The chain is built from TRBV5-4 and TRBJ2-4; 7 nucleotides align to TRBD2. Germline lookup yields CDR1 SGHNT and CDR2 YYREEE (reference sequence). The J segment lost 8 bases and the V segment lost 0 bases, leaving 17 bases of the junction unmatched. The CDR3 is made up of 18 amino acids.

Written as DNA, the CDR3 is TGTGCCTGGAAGGGATCTAGCACAGATACGCAGTATTTT. The encoded protein is CAWKGSSTDTQYF. The rearrangement uses TRBV30 and TRBJ2-3; no clear D. The CDR3 runs to 13 residues. Germline lookup yields CDR1 GTSNPN and CDR2 SVGIG (reference sequence). The V and J ends lost 4 bases and 0 bases respectively, with 8 bases between them.

The DNA of the CDR3 is TGTGCCAGCAGCTTGTCACCTTCTGGTAGGAATCAGCCCCAGCATTTT. It translates to CASSLSPSGRNQPQHF. This sequence joins TRBV5-5 and TRBJ1-5; D unclear. Germline lookup yields CDR1 SGHKS and CDR2 YYEKEE (reference sequence). V was cut by 1 base and J by 4 bases, with 15 bases left in between. This CDR3 region has 16 residues.

CDR3 sequence (DNA): TGTGCCATCAGTGGTCGAAAGGACGGGGGCGAGCAGTACTTC. Translated: CAISGRKDGGEQYF. The rearrangement joins TRBV10-3 to TRBJ2-7; D is possibly TRBD2 (6 bases). CDR3 size: 14 residues. Germline loops: CDR1 ENHRY, CDR2 SYGVKD. V was pared by 4 bases and J by 6 bases, with 16 bases between.

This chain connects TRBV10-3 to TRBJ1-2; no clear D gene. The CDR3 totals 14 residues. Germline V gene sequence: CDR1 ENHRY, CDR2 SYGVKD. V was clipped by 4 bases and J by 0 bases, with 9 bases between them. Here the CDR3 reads CAISGTEANYGYTF. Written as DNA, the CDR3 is TGTGCCATCAGTGGAACAGAAGCTAACTATGGCTACACCTTC.

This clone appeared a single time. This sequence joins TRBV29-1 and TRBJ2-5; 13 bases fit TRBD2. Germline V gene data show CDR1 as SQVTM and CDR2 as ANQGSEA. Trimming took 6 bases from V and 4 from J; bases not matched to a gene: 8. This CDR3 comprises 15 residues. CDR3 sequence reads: CSVGRTSGRGETQYF. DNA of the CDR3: TGCAGCGTCGGACGGACTAGCGGGAGAGGAGAGACCCAGTACTTC.